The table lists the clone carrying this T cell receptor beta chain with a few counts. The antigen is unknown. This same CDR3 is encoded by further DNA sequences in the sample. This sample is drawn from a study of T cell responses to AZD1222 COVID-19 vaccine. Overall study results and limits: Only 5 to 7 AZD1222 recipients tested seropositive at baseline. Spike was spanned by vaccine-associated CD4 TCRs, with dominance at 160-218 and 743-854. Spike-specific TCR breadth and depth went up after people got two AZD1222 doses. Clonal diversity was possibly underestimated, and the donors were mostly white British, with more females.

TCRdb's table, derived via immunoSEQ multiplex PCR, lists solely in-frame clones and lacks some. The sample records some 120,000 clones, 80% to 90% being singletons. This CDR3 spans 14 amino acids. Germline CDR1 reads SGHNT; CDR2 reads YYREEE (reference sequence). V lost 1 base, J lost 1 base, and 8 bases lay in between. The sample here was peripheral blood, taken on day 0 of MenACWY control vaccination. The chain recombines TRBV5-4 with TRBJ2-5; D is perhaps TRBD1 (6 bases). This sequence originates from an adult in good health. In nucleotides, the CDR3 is TGTGCCAGCAGCTTGAGGACAGTCCAAGAGACCCAGTACTTC. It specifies CASSLRTVQETQYF.